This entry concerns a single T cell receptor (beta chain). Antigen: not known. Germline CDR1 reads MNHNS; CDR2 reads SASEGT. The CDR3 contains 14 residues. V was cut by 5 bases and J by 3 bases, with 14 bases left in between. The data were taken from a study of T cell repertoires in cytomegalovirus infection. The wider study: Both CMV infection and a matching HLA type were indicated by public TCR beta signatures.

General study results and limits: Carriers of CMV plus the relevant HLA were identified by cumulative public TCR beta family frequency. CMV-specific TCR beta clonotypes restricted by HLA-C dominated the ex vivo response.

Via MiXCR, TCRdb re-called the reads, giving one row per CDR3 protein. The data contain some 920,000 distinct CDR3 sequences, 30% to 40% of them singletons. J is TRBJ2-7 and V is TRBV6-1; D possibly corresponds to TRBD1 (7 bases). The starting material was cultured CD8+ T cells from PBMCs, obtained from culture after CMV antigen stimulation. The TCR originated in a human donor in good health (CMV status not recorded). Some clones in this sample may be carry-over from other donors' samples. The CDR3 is CASSTRGTVYEQYF. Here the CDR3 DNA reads TGTGCCAGCAGTACTCGCGGGACAGTCTACGAGCAGTACTTC.